The 32 T cell receptor beta chains below come from one sample, sequenced in a study of shared clonotypes between healthy human individuals. Generated by immunoSEQ multiplex PCR, the TCRdb table keeps only in-frame clones and is missing some. The table includes over 950,000 clones, 60% to 85% detected once. The sequenced material came from memory CD4+ T cells from PBMCs. The subset: CD45RA-negative fraction. The source of these receptors is a young man in good health. Some clones in this sample may be carry-over from other donors' samples.

V gene TRBV7-7 combines with J gene TRBJ2-5, with TRBD2 matching 14 bases. Germline-derived CDR1 and CDR2 are SSHAT and FNYEAQ (reference sequence). The CDR3 contains 16 residues. The V gene end was trimmed by 4 bases and the J gene end by 4 bases; junction bases not matched to a gene: 5. The CDR3 protein is CASSSGTSGSIETQYF. Here the CDR3 DNA reads TGTGCCAGCAGCTCGGGGACTAGCGGGAGCATAGAGACCCAGTACTTC.

Comment on this clone: The same CDR3 can be traced to other DNA sequences in this sample. The chain employs TRBV28 and TRBJ1-2; D not certain. The V gene lost 2 bases and the J gene lost 0 bases, with 7 bases spanning the gap. The CDR3 extends over 14 amino acids. CDR1 and CDR2 from the germline V gene are MDHEN and SYDVKM. CDR3: CASSLEGPNYGYTF. For the CDR3, the DNA is TGTGCCAGCAGTTTAGAGGGCCCTAACTATGGCTACACCTTC.

This clone was detected only a few times. The CDR3 reads CASSSRDRTSYEQYF. The CDR3 DNA follows: TGTGCCAGCAGCTCCCGGGACAGGACCTCCTACGAGCAGTACTTC. The genes are TRBV7-2 and TRBJ2-7; 8 nucleotides line up with TRBD1. This CDR3 is 15 amino acids long. CDR1 and CDR2 from the germline V gene are SGHTA and FQGNSA. The V gene end was trimmed by 4 bases and the J gene end by 0 bases; junction bases not matched to a gene: 5.

V and J are TRBV10-2 and TRBJ2-1; D is perhaps TRBD1 (5 bases). CDR3 length equals 19 residues. Germline V gives CDR1 WSHSY, CDR2 SAAADI. Deletions cut 5 bases from V and 3 bases from J, with 26 bases between. The CDR3 loop reads CASSNNPTVVGIDYNEQFF. The CDR3 nucleotides read TGCGCCAGCAGTAACAACCCGACAGTTGTTGGTATAGACTACAATGAGCAGTTCTTC.

This chain joins TRBV15 and TRBJ2-5; TRBD2 aligns across 8 bases. CDR3 length: 14 residues. Per the germline V gene, CDR1 is LNHNV and CDR2 is YYDKDF (reference sequence). With 2 bases clipped from V and 5 bases from J, the junction kept 4 bases outside the gene matches. CDR3 nucleotides: TGTGCCACCAGCAGACAAGCGGGAGCGGAGACCCAGTACTTC. Encoded protein: CATSRQAGAETQYF.

J is TRBJ2-2 and V is TRBV4-1; TRBD2 might be the D (5 bases). V was shortened by 1 base and J by 2 bases, with 20 bases between the two germline ends. The CDR3 is made up of 19 amino acids. Germline CDR1 and CDR2: MGHRA and YSYEKL. CDR3 amino acids: CASSQVYVVNGINTGELFF. The CDR3 DNA is TGCGCCAGCAGCCAAGTTTACGTGGTTAACGGGATAAACACCGGGGAGCTGTTTTTT.

This chain uses TRBV5-1 with TRBJ2-3; tentative D call: TRBD1 (6 bases). Germline assignment: CDR1 SGHRS and CDR2 YFSETQ. This CDR3 is built from 18 residues. V lost 4 bases and J 0 bases, leaving 21 bases between the germline ends. Here the CDR3 DNA reads TGCGCCAGCAGCCCGTGGCTTAAACAGGGTGGGAGCACAGATACGCAGTATTTT. Its protein is CASSPWLKQGGSTDTQYF. Looking up the rest from reference TRBV5-1 and TRBJ2-3 gives the full variable domain: KAGVTQTPRYLIKTRGQQVTLSCSPISGHRSVSWYQQTPGQGLQFLFEYFSETQRNKGNFPGRFSGRQFSNSRSEMNVSTLELGDSALYLCASSPWLKQGGSTDTQYFGPGTRLTVL.

CDR3 protein: CASSPGQGATDTQYF. As DNA, the CDR3 is TGTGCCAGCAGCCCGGGACAGGGGGCGACGGATACGCAGTATTTT. The chain carries TRBV11-3 and TRBJ2-3, with 12 bases aligning to TRBD1. Germline CDR1 SGHNT, CDR2 YENEEA. The V and J ends lost 5 bases and 6 bases, in that order; junction bases with no gene match: 6. The CDR3 runs to 15 residues.

This clone was observed a single time. V is TRBV10-1 and J is TRBJ1-1, with 10 positions matching TRBD1. V trimming: 6 bases; J trimming: 5 bases; junction bases outside the gene matches: 6. This CDR3 has 14 amino acids. Germline V gives CDR1 WNHNN, CDR2 SYGVQD (reference sequence). The CDR3 region has the DNA TGCGCCAGCAGGACAGACAGGGGGCTGACTGAAGCTTTCTTT. Translating it yields CASRTDRGLTEAFF.

The rearrangement uses TRBV28 and TRBJ2-1; 9 positions match TRBD1. Trimming at V came to 3 bases and at J to 9 bases, leaving 12 bases not matched to a gene. The germline V gene has CDR1 MDHEN and CDR2 SYDVKM. The CDR3 length is 16 residues. The CDR3 DNA sequence: TGTGCCAGCAGTTTCGGGGGGTACAGGGGGCGCGGTGAGCAGTTCTTC. It codes for CASSFGGYRGRGEQFF.

As for this clone: The junction shows a germline mismatch at one end, possibly a read error. V gene TRBV5-5 combines with J gene TRBJ1-3; possibly TRBD1 for D (6 bases). Germline V gene data show CDR1 as SGHKS and CDR2 as YYEKEE (reference sequence). The CDR3 contains 15 residues. The CDR3 DNA reads TGTGCCAGCAGCAGCAGGGGTGGTGCTGGAAGCACCATATATTTT. Protein sequence: CASSSRGGAGSTIYF.

The chain recombines TRBV15 with TRBJ2-7; 7 positions match TRBD2. Germline V gene data show CDR1 as LNHNV and CDR2 as YYDKDF (reference sequence). The CDR3 runs to 15 residues. The V and J ends lost 3 bases and 0 bases, in that order; junction bases with no gene match: 5. The CDR3 loop reads CATSSVSGTSYEQYF. CDR3 DNA sequence: TGTGCCACCAGCAGTGTGAGCGGGACCTCCTACGAGCAGTACTTC.

This clone appeared once. The V gene is TRBV27, the J gene TRBJ2-7; D call uncertain. The CDR3 has 16 residues. V lost 4 bases and J lost 1, with 17 bases in between. Per germline, CDR1 MNHEY and CDR2 SMNVEV (reference sequence). The CDR3 DNA reads as TGTGCCAGCAGTTCCTCCTGGTGGGTGGGATCCTACGAGCAGTACTTC. It specifies CASSSSWWVGSYEQYF.

V usage is TRBV5-6 and J usage is TRBJ2-7, with 9 bases aligning to TRBD2. Germline lookup yields CDR1 SGHDT and CDR2 YYEEEE. The length of the CDR3 is 16 residues. Trimming cost V 0 bases and J 0 bases; bases outside gene matches: 4. CDR3 coding DNA: TGTGCCAGCAGCTTGGTAGCGGGGGTGAGCTCCTACGAGCAGTACTTC. The encoded protein is CASSLVAGVSSYEQYF.

The rearrangement links TRBV5-1 to TRBJ2-7, with 15 positions matching TRBD2. The J call is in doubt because the DNA end fits TRBJ2-5 better. CDR1 is SGHRS, CDR2 YFSETQ, per germline. This CDR3 has 15 residues. This CDR3 reads CASSRGLAGGETQYF. The CDR3 DNA follows: TGCGCCAGCAGCAGGGGACTAGCGGGAGGAGAGACCCAGTACTTC.

V gene TRBV2 combines with J gene TRBJ1-2; D is perhaps TRBD1 (6 bases). The germline V gene has CDR1 SNHLY and CDR2 FYNNEI. Trimming stripped 8 bases from V and 9 bases from J, with 13 bases between. This CDR3 has 11 amino acids. In nucleotides, the CDR3 is TGTGCCAGCTCCAGGGGTTGGAGCTACACCTTC. Its protein product is CASSRGWSYTF.

The rearrangement joins TRBV19 to TRBJ2-7, with a tentative D call TRBD1 (5 bases). The V end was cut by 5 bases, the J end by 5 bases, with 10 bases between. This CDR3 is 12 amino acids long. In germline, CDR1 is LNHDA, CDR2 SQIVND (reference sequence). DNA of the CDR3: TGTGCCAGTAGTGCAGGGAAGCACGAGCAGTACTTC. Translation gives CASSAGKHEQYF.

CDR3 DNA sequence: TGTGCCAGCAGTTGGGGTGATCGGACCCAGTACTTC. Amino acids: CASSWGDRTQYF. V gene TRBV6-6 combines with J gene TRBJ2-5; D uncertain. CDR3 length: 12 residues. V lost 4 bases to trimming and J lost 7 bases, with 10 bases between them. Germline V gene data show CDR1 as MNHNY and CDR2 as SVGAGI (reference sequence).

V and J are TRBV7-2 and TRBJ2-7, with 13 bases identical to TRBD2. Trimming took 3 bases from V and 6 from J; bases not matched to a gene: 2. The CDR3 spans 14 residues. Germline-derived CDR1 and CDR2 are SGHTA and FQGNSA. DNA for the CDR3: TGTGCCAGCAGCTTCGGACTAGCGGGAGCCGAGCAGTACTTC. Translation gives CASSFGLAGAEQYF.

Turning to this clone: A much larger clonotype is one base distant, so this may be a read error. Distinct nucleotide sequences in the sample also encode this CDR3. The chain carries TRBV7-2 and TRBJ2-6; D is unclear. The CDR3 is 13 residues long. CDR1 and CDR2 (germline): SGHTA, FQGNSA. V lost 3 bases, J lost 1 base, and 1 base lay in between. Here the CDR3 reads CASSFSGANVLTF. The CDR3 region has the DNA TGTGCCAGCAGCTTTTCTGGGGCCAACGTCCTGACTTTC. Variable domain in full (rest from reference TRBV7-2 and TRBJ2-6): GAGVSQSPSNKVTEKGKDVELRCDPISGHTALYWYRQSLGQGLEFLIYFQGNSAPDKSGLPSDRFSAERTGGSVSTLTIQRTQQEDSAVYLCASSFSGANVLTFGAGSRLTVL.

The gene calls are TRBV28 and TRBJ1-5, with D possibly matching TRBD1 (5 bases). The V and J ends lost 1 base and 6 bases respectively, with 16 bases between them. The length of the CDR3 is 16 residues. Germline CDR1 MDHEN, CDR2 SYDVKM. The CDR3 loop reads CASSLFRQGGSQPQHF. The CDR3 coding sequence is TGTGCCAGCAGTTTATTTCGCCAGGGCGGCTCTCAGCCCCAGCATTTT.

The rearrangement links TRBV5-1 to TRBJ2-7; D gene unclear. This CDR3 spans 13 amino acids. The germline CDR1 and CDR2 sequences are SGHRS and YFSETQ. V lost 5 bases to trimming and J lost 1 base, with 10 bases between them. In DNA form, the CDR3 reads TGCGCCAGCAGTATAGTGGGGTCCTACGAGCAGTACTTC. It codes for CASSIVGSYEQYF.

The chain employs TRBV4-3 and TRBJ1-1, with D perhaps TRBD1 (6 bases). From germline, CDR1 is LGHNA and CDR2 YSLEER. The ends were cut back, 4 bases at V and 1 base at J, with 13 bases in the middle. The CDR3 sequence is 15 residues long. The CDR3 DNA reads as TGCGCCAGCAGCCCAAGGGGGTTCTCGAACACTGAAGCTTTCTTT. Translated, it gives CASSPRGFSNTEAFF.

To note about this clone: A much larger clone is a single base away; this may be a read error. The chain uses TRBV9 and TRBJ1-3; D is unresolved. Trimming cost V 0 bases and J 0 bases, with 4 bases left between them. Germline CDR1 reads SGDLS; CDR2 reads YYNGEE. The CDR3 is 14 residues long. CDR3 sequence (DNA): TGTGCCAGCAGCGTAGGCAGCTCTGGAAACACCATATATTTT. It codes for CASSVGSSGNTIYF.

The chain carries TRBV27 and TRBJ2-7; D might be TRBD2 (5 bases). The CDR3 contains 14 residues. V was shortened by 0 bases and J by 5 bases, with 11 bases between the two germline ends. Germline V gene lookup returns CDR1 MNHEY and CDR2 SMNVEV (reference sequence). The chain's CDR3 is CASSLSRARHEQYF. In nucleotides, the CDR3 is TGTGCCAGCAGTTTATCGCGGGCCCGCCACGAGCAGTACTTC.

The rearrangement joins TRBV30 to TRBJ1-2, with TRBD1 identical over 7 bases. The V and J ends lost 4 bases and 5 bases, in that order; junction bases with no gene match: 7. This CDR3 is 13 amino acids long. Germline-derived CDR1 and CDR2 are GTSNPN and SVGIG (reference sequence). The CDR3 DNA sequence: TGTGCCTGGATGTTGGAGGGGGCTTATGGCTACACCTTC. This translates into CAWMLEGAYGYTF.

V and J are TRBV7-9 and TRBJ1-5; 8 positions agree with TRBD1. CDR3 length: 16 amino acids. V was clipped by 1 base and J by 3 bases; unmatched bases: 5. Germline CDR1 reads SEHNR; CDR2 reads FQNEAQ (reference sequence). CDR3 DNA sequence: TGTGCCAGCAGCTTAGTCGCAGGGGGCGACAATCAGCCCCAGCATTTT. Amino acids: CASSLVAGGDNQPQHF. Full variable domain (rest looked up from reference TRBV7-9 and TRBJ1-5): DTGVSQNPRHKITKRGQNVTFRCDPISEHNRLYWYRQTLGQGPEFLTYFQNEAQLEKSRLLSDRFSAERPKGSFSTLEIQRTEQGDSAMYLCASSLVAGGDNQPQHFGDGTRLSIL.

The chain couples TRBV15 to TRBJ1-1; D is unclear. Germline V CDR1 and CDR2: LNHNV, YYDKDF (reference sequence). The V and J ends lost 0 bases and 5 bases respectively, with 4 bases between them. This CDR3 region has 12 residues. CDR3 sequence reads: CATSREITEAFF. The CDR3, as DNA: TGTGCCACCAGCAGAGAGATAACTGAAGCTTTCTTT.

On this clone itself: It may be a read error: a sequence one base away is much more abundant. The same CDR3 can be traced to other DNA sequences in this sample. The chain has TRBV4-2 and TRBJ2-7; TRBD1 is a possible D gene (5 bases). There are 17 residues in the CDR3. Germline V lookup: CDR1 LGHNA, CDR2 YNFKEQ. The CDR3 nucleotides read TGTGCCAGCAGCCAAGAGGGGCCGACAGAGCCCACCTACGAGCAGTACTTT. Translated, it gives CASSQEGPTEPTYEQYF.

Comment on this clone: At the DNA level, this CDR3 is encoded by other sequences in the same sample as well. The chain recombines TRBV7-2 with TRBJ1-5; D is unclear. The germline V gene has CDR1 SGHTA and CDR2 FQGNSA. V lost 2 bases to trimming and J lost 1 base, with 6 bases between them. The CDR3 runs 14 residues. The CDR3 loop is CASSLQGSNQPQHF. The CDR3 bases are TGTGCCAGCAGCTTACAAGGGAGCAATCAGCCCCAGCATTTT.

J is TRBJ2-7 and V is TRBV5-3; either TRBD1 or TRBD2 may supply D (5 bases each). TRBV5-3 is annotated as an ORF whose role is uncertain. The CDR3 length is 16 residues. Trimming stripped 1 base from V and 4 bases from J, with 18 bases between. The CDR3 sequence is CARSLYSRGDSYEQYF. For the CDR3, the DNA is TGTGCCAGAAGCTTGTACAGCCGAGGGGATTCTTACGAGCAGTACTTC.

In regard to this clone: Its ends do not fully match the called genes, so a read error is possible. The J gene is TRBJ2-7, the V gene TRBV5-1, with 13 nucleotides matching TRBD2. The CDR3 consists of 15 residues. The germline V gene encodes CDR1 SGHRS and CDR2 YFSETQ. The CDR3 DNA sequence: TGCGCCAGCAACTTGGGGACTAGCGGGATGTACGAGCAGTACTTC. This gives the protein CASNLGTSGMYEQYF.